This T cell receptor beta chain derives from a study of monozygotic twins with inflammatory bowel disease. Study-level points and caveats: Versus healthy twins, IBD patients showed fewer clonotypes shared with others, especially with disease activity.

Researchers generated cDNA in eight separate reactions per sample. TCRdb reprocessed the 5' RACE reads and keeps a single row for each CDR3 protein, giving no DNA. The data show 300,000 to 350,000 distinct CDR3 sequences, and the top ten clones hold approximately 2%. In the case of this clonotype: The antigen is not known.

Germline values: CDR1 SGHAT, CDR2 FQDESV (reference sequence). The CDR3 has 18 amino acids. The rearrangement joins TRBV11-1 to TRBJ2-3; the D call from TCRdb, TRBD2, cannot be confirmed without DNA. This sequence originates from a human donor with ulcerative colitis or Crohn's disease, or a healthy co-twin of an affected twin (not recorded which). The sequenced material came from blood. CDR3 sequence: CASTPGIAGGWATDTQYF.